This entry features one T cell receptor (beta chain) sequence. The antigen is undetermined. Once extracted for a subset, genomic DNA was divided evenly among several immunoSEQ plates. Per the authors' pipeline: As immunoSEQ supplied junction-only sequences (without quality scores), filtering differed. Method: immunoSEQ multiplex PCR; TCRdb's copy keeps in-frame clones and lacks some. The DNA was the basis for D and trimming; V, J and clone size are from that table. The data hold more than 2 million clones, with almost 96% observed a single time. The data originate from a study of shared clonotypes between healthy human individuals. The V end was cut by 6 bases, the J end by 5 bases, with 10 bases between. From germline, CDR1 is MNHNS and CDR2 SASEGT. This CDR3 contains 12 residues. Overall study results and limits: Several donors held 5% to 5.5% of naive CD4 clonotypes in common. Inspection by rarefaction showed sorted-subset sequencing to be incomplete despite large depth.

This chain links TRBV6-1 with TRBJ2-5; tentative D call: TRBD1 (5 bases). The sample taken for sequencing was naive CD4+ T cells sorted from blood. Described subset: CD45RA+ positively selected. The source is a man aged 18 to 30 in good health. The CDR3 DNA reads TGTGCCAGCAGCAGGGATTCTGAGACCCAGTACTTC. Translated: CASSRDSETQYF.